This T cell receptor beta chain was recovered during a study of blood T cell repertoires in COVID-19. Profiling relied on immunoSEQ multiplex PCR, and the TCRdb table lists in-frame clones only, not all of them. The table lists 250,000 or so clones, approximately 88% of them singletons. Sample: peripheral blood. The TCR comes from a woman between 40 and 55 years old who had recovered from COVID-19.

CDR3 nucleotides: TGTGCCAGCAGCCGAAAAGAGAATAGCGTTTTAGAACGGGGAGATACGCAGTATTTT. Protein product: CASSRKENSVLERGDTQYF. The chain links TRBV27 to TRBJ2-3; possible D gene TRBD2, 5 bases. V lost 6 bases and J lost 5, with 30 bases in between. This CDR3 spans 19 amino acids. In germline, CDR1 is MNHEY, CDR2 SMNVEV (reference sequence).